The 2 T cell receptor beta chains given below trace back to one sample, sequenced in a study of CD8 T cells in Susac syndrome. Random hexamers were used to reverse transcribe the RNA input (about 0.45 to 1 ug). A single record per CDR3 protein comes from TCRdb applying MiXCR to the immunoSEQ multiplex PCR reads. The sample lists 45,000 or so distinct CDR3 sequences, 93% occurring once. The sequencing sample was made of CD8+ T cells from PBMCs. The receptor set was obtained from a human donor in good health.

The CDR3 here is CSVEDDGSAGNEQFF. In DNA, the CDR3 is TGCAGCGTTGAAGACGACGGGAGCGCGGGAAATGAGCAGTTCTTC. The gene calls are TRBV29-1 and TRBJ2-1; tentatively, D is TRBD2 (6 bases). CDR1 is SQVTM, CDR2 ANQGSEA, per germline. Deletions cut 0 bases from V and 7 bases from J, with 16 bases between. The CDR3 consists of 15 residues.

V gene TRBV6-5 combines with J gene TRBJ2-3; D is undetermined. The CDR3 has 14 residues. Germline lookup yields CDR1 MNHEY and CDR2 SVGAGI. Trimming stripped 6 bases from V and 2 bases from J, with 12 bases between. CDR3 sequence: CASSRSTITDTQYF. The CDR3 DNA follows: TGTGCCAGCAGCCGATCTACCATCACAGATACGCAGTATTTT.